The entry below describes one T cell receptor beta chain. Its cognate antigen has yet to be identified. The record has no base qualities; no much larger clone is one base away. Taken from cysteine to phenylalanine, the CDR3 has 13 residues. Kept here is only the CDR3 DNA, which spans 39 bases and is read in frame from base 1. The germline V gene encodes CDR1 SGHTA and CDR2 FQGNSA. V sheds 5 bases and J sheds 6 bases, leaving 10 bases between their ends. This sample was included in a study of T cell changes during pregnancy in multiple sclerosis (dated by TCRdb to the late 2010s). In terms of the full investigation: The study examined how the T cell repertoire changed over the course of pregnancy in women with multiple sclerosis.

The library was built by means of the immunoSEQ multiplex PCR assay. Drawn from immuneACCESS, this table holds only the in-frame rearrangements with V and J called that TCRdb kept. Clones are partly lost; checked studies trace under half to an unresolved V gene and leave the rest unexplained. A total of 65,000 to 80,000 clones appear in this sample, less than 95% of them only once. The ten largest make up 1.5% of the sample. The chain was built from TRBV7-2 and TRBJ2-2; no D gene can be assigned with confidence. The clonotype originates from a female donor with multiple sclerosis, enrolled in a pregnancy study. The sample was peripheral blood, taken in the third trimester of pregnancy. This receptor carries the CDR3 CASSPIRSGELFF. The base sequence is TGTGCCAGCAGCCCCATCAGGTCCGGGGAGCTGTTTTTT. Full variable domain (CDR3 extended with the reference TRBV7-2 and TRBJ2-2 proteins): GAGVSQSPSNKVTEKGKDVELRCDPISGHTALYWYRQSLGQGLEFLIYFQGNSAPDKSGLPSDRFSAERTGGSVSTLTIQRTQQEDSAVYLCASSPIRSGELFFGEGSRLTVL.